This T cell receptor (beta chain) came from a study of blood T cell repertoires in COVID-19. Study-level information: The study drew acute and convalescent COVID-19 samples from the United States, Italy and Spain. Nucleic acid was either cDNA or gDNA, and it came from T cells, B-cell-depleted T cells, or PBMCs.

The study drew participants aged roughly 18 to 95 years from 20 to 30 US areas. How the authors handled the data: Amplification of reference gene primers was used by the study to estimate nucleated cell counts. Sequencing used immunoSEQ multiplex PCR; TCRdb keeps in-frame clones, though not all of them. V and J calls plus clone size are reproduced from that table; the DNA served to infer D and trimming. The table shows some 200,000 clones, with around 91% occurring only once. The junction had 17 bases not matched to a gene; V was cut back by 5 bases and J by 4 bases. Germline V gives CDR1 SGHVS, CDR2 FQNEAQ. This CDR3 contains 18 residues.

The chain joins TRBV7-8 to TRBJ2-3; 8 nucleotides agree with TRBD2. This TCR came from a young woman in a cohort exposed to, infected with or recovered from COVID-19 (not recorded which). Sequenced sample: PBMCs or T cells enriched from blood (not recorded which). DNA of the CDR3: TGTGCCAGCAGCCGCCATGCTGGAGCGGGAGATTACCCAGATACGCAGTATTTT. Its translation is CASSRHAGAGDYPDTQYF.